The text below deals with one T cell receptor beta chain. Its target is unknown. Alongside a J-beta primer mix, a sample-barcoded 5' primer served in a second PCR lasting about 7 to 12 cycles. TCRdb re-called the 5' RACE reads with MiXCR, one entry per CDR3 protein. The sample lists roughly 1,100,000 distinct CDR3 sequences; approximately 25% were seen once. Ten milliliters of peripheral blood were drawn from each donor into EDTA-treated tubes. The CDR3 is made up of 18 amino acids. The source of the sample is a study of blood T cells in healthy people across ages. Findings and limits, study-wide: A greater number of naive CD4+ cells and higher diversity distinguished long-lived donors from aged donors.

The data were also submitted as part of a second study, on T cells of mothers and their children.

Sequencing used blood. The source of this sequence is a girl aged 2 to 10 in good health. The rearrangement uses TRBV21-1 and TRBJ2-7; TRBD2, the table's D call, lacks a check against the DNA. TRBV21-1 corresponds to a pseudogene. CDR3 in amino acids: CASSKDGRRVGKRYEQYF. The CDR3 nucleotides are TGTGCCAGCAGCAAAGATGGGAGGCGGGTAGGAAAAAGGTACGAGCAGTACTTC.